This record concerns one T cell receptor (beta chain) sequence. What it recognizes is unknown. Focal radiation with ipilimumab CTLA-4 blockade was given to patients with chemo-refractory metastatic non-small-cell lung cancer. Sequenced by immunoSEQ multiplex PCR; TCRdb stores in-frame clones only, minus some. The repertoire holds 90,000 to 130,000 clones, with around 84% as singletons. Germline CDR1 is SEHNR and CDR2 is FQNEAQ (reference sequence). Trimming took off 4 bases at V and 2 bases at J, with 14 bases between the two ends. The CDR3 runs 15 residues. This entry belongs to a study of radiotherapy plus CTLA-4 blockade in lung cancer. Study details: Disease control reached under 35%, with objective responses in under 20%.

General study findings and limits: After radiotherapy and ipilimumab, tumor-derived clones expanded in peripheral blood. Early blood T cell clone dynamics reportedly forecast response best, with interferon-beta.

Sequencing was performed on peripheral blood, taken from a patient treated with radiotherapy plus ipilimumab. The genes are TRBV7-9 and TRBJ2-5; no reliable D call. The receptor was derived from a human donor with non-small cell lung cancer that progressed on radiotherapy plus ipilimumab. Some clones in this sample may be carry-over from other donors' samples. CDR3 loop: CASSSLLDGQETQYF. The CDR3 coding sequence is TGTGCCAGCAGCTCCCTTTTGGACGGACAAGAGACCCAGTACTTC. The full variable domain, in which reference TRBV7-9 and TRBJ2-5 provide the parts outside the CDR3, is DTGVSQNPRHKITKRGQNVTFRCDPISEHNRLYWYRQTLGQGPEFLTYFQNEAQLEKSRLLSDRFSAERPKGSFSTLEIQRTEQGDSAMYLCASSSLLDGQETQYFGPGTRLLVL.